The text below deals with one T cell receptor (beta chain). What this receptor recognizes is not known. No clone much larger than this one lies a single base away; base qualities are absent. To prepare the library, the immunoSEQ multiplex PCR assay was applied. Roughly 10^5 TCR templates per sample were assayed on the deep sequencing platform. Genomic DNA extracted from sorted T cells was used for TCRbeta CDR3 sequencing. In the source study's methods: Clonal analysis of TCRbeta CDR3 data was done in the R programming language. Alloreactive CD4+ and CD8+ clones were identified by comparing unstimulated samples to CFSE-low samples taken after the reaction. Alloreactive CD4+ clones were assigned to regulatory or non-regulatory origin by matching sequences to sorted unstimulated Treg and non-Treg repertoires. Entries here come from immuneACCESS through TCRdb and include only in-frame sequences with V and J called. Some clones fail to appear in such tables; in the studies checked, an unresolved V gene covers under half of the shortfall, and the cause of the remainder is unknown. From that table come the V and J calls and clone size; the DNA was used to work out D and trimming. In all, the sample holds 100,000 or so clones, and 80% to 95% of those were seen once. The leading ten clones occupy 9.5% to 15% of the sample.

Sorted unstimulated T cells, along with proliferating T cells recovered from mixed lymphocyte reactions, underwent TCRbeta CDR3 sequencing. Fresh whole blood from ten HLA-typed healthy donors served as the source for isolating PBMCs. To map where alloreactive clones came from, CD4+ non-regulatory T cells in the unstimulated state were FACS-sorted. From the germline V gene (reference sequence), CDR1 is SEHNR and CDR2 is FQNEAQ. The trim is 2 bases for V and 13 bases for J, with a gap of 23 bases between the germline ends. The cysteine opens and the phenylalanine closes a CDR3 of 15 amino acids. Kept here is only the CDR3 DNA, which spans 45 bases and is read in frame from base 1. The sample belongs to a study of siplizumab effects on memory and regulatory T cells (dated by TCRdb to the late 2010s). Study-level background: The study examined how the anti-CD2 antibody siplizumab affects alloreactive T-cell subsets in allogeneic mixed lymphocyte reactions built from human PBMCs.

What the work shows at the level of the full study, not this receptor alone: For roughly 80-95% of proliferating CD4+ or CD8+ clones, no naive or memory phenotype could be assigned. Unstimulated naive T cells appeared to be more diverse than memory T cells, and naive cells seemed to make a substantial contribution to the alloresponse. Among mappable alloreactive CD4+ clones, an average Treg-derived fraction of approximately 73% was observed with siplizumab, compared with 26.9% in control reactions. Whether proliferating Tregs from siplizumab cultures were suppressive was not functionally confirmed. Siplizumab significantly reduced the cumulative frequency of alloreactive sequences traceable to unstimulated CD4+ memory T cells. Sequences below about 10^-5 frequency were poorly captured, so only a minor fraction of alloreactive clones could be mapped to unstimulated subsets.

The V gene is TRBV7-9 and the J gene is TRBJ1-2, with TRBD1 perhaps the D gene, on 6 matching bases. The sequenced material came from non-Treg CD4+ T cells sorted from blood. Read against the paper, the sample's cell subset or site label means: FACS-sorted unstimulated CD4+ non-regulatory T cells. The clonotype comes from a human donor in good health. The CDR3 corresponds to CASSLSQSLWQGITF. The nucleotide sequence is given as TGTGCCAGCAGCTTAAGTCAATCCCTTTGGCAGGGGATCACCTTC.